Below are 18 T cell receptor beta chains sequenced from a single sample in a study of T cells in Graves' hyperthyroidism and ophthalmopathy. Authors of the study amplified TCR beta CDR3 regions from RNA transcripts. The study used the HTBI primer set for a first-round RT-PCR of the TCR CDR3. TCRdb ran MiXCR on the multiplex PCR reads and lists one entry per CDR3 protein. The table has some 400,000 distinct CDR3 sequences, about 19% seen once. Sequencing used blood. Receptor source: a woman aged 18-30 years with Graves' hyperthyroidism.

This clonotype occurred a few times. The chain carries TRBV18 and TRBJ1-2; no firm D call. The CDR3 totals 13 residues. Trimming stripped 0 bases from V and 6 bases from J, with 8 bases between. Germline V lookup: CDR1 KGHSH, CDR2 LQKENI. DNA of the CDR3: TGTGCCAGCTCACCACCATTAGGGAATGGCTACACCTTC. As protein: CASSPPLGNGYTF.

This clonotype was seen repeatedly, ten times or more. The chain has TRBV30 and TRBJ1-2; possibly TRBD1 for D (6 bases). The ends were cut back, 3 bases at V and 8 bases at J, with 22 bases in the middle. The germline V gene has CDR1 GTSNPN and CDR2 SVGIG (reference sequence). The CDR3 is made up of 15 amino acids. CDR3 in amino acids: CAWSRGVFEEVGYTF. The CDR3 coding sequence is TGTGCCTGGAGCAGGGGAGTTTTTGAAGAAGTAGGCTACACCTTC. The entire variable domain, with the rest obtained from reference TRBV30 and TRBJ1-2, is as follows: SQTIHQWPATLVQPVGSPLSLECTVEGTSNPNLYWYRQAAGRGLQLLFYSVGIGQISSEVPQNLSASRPQDRQFILSSKKLLLSDSGFYLCAWSRGVFEEVGYTFGSGTRLTVV.

V gene TRBV20-1 combines with J gene TRBJ1-1; 7 nucleotides match TRBD1. V lost 8 bases and J lost 5; bases outside the gene matches: 5. CDR1 and CDR2 (germline): DFQATT, SNEGSKA (reference sequence). The CDR3 contains 11 residues. CDR3 sequence reads: CSSTGETEAFF. The CDR3 DNA reads as TGCAGTTCCACAGGGGAAACTGAAGCTTTCTTT.

V and J are TRBV4-1 and TRBJ1-1, with a possible D match to TRBD1 (5 bases). Looked up from germline, CDR1 is MGHRA and CDR2 is YSYEKL. V was shortened by 0 bases and J by 0 bases, with 14 bases between the two germline ends. The CDR3 contains 17 residues. CDR3 residues: CASSQDPLGGVNTEAFF. In DNA form, the CDR3 reads TGCGCCAGCAGCCAAGATCCCCTTGGGGGTGTGAACACTGAAGCTTTCTTT.

This rearrangement joins TRBV7-2 to TRBJ1-2; D gene unclear. V gave up 5 bases and J gave up 8 bases, with 9 bases separating them. CDR1 and CDR2 from the germline V gene are SGHTA and FQGNSA. There are 11 residues in the CDR3. The CDR3 DNA reads as TGTGCCAGCAGCAAAAAACGAGGCTACACCTTC. This encodes CASSKKRGYTF.

This clonotype was counted at least ten times. The V gene is TRBV5-1, the J gene TRBJ1-5; 8 nucleotides align to TRBD1. The CDR3 has 14 residues. With 5 bases clipped from V and 5 bases from J, the junction kept 6 bases outside the gene matches. Germline V gene sequence: CDR1 SGHRS, CDR2 YFSETQ. The CDR3 region is CASSAGGFDQPQHF. CDR3 in DNA: TGCGCCAGCAGTGCAGGGGGCTTCGATCAGCCCCAGCATTTT. Complete variable domain (other parts from reference TRBV5-1 and TRBJ1-5): KAGVTQTPRYLIKTRGQQVTLSCSPISGHRSVSWYQQTPGQGLQFLFEYFSETQRNKGNFPGRFSGRQFSNSRSEMNVSTLELGDSALYLCASSAGGFDQPQHFGDGTRLSIL.

This clonotype occurred many times. The chain couples TRBV29-1 to TRBJ2-2; TRBD2 matches 9 bases. Germline CDR1 reads SQVTM; CDR2 reads ANQGSEA. Germline trimming cut 3 bases from V and 4 bases from J; bases unmatched to any gene: 3. This CDR3 has 14 amino acids. CDR3: CSVDLRGGTGELFF. The CDR3 DNA is TGCAGCGTTGACTTGCGGGGGGGCACCGGGGAGCTGTTTTTT.

Ten or more counts support this clonotype. The V call is TRBV6-5, the J call TRBJ1-5; D ambiguous. CDR1 is MNHEY, CDR2 SVGAGI, per germline. CDR3 length equals 15 residues. V lost 0 bases to trimming and J lost 10 bases, with 16 bases between them. As DNA, the CDR3 is TGTGCCAGCAGTTACTCGATATACCAGGAGCGACCCCAGCATTTT. Amino acid sequence: CASSYSIYQERPQHF.

This clonotype was recorded many times. A read error may produce the germline difference seen at one junction end. The V call is TRBV7-9, the J call TRBJ1-2; 10 nucleotides align to TRBD1. The length of the CDR3 is 15 residues. The germline V gene has CDR1 SEHNR and CDR2 FQNEAQ (reference sequence). This CDR3 reads CASSLGGTGVYGCTF. The CDR3 region has the DNA TGTGCCAGCAGCTTAGGCGGGACAGGGGTCTATGGCTGCACCTTC. Complete variable domain (other parts from reference TRBV7-9 and TRBJ1-2): DTGVSQNPRHKITKRGQNVTFRCDPISEHNRLYWYRQTLGQGPEFLTYFQNEAQLEKSRLLSDRFSAERPKGSFSTLEIQRTEQGDSAMYLCASSLGGTGVYGCTFGSGTRLTVV.

Regarding this clonotype: Possible read error: a much larger clone is one base away. The CDR3, as DNA: TGCGCCAGCAGCTTTACTCGGGACAGGAGTTACGAGCAGTGCTTC. Translation gives CASSFTRDRSYEQCF. The chain employs TRBV5-1 and TRBJ2-7; TRBD1 aligns across 8 bases. CDR1 and CDR2 (germline): SGHRS, YFSETQ. There are 15 residues in the CDR3.

V usage is TRBV6-1 and J usage is TRBJ1-2, with 9 bases aligning to TRBD1. The CDR3 extends over 14 amino acids. The ends lost 7 bases at V and 3 bases at J; junction bases unmatched: 6. The V gene's germline CDR1 is MNHNS and CDR2 SASEGT. This CDR3 reads CASTRDRADYGYTF. CDR3 DNA sequence: TGTGCCAGCACCCGGGACAGGGCGGACTATGGCTACACCTTC.

This clonotype was counted ten times or more. This chain joins TRBV5-6 and TRBJ2-7; the D gene could be TRBD1 or TRBD2 (6 bases each). Germline V gives CDR1 SGHDT, CDR2 YYEEEE. The CDR3 is made up of 14 amino acids. With 4 bases removed from V and 2 bases from J, the gap between germline ends came to 13 bases. DNA of the CDR3: TGTGCCAGCAGCGGGACTTACAGGGCCTACGAGCAGTACTTC. Encoded protein: CASSGTYRAYEQYF.

This clonotype was counted ten times or more. V usage is TRBV6-1 and J usage is TRBJ1-1; possibly TRBD1 for D (5 bases). V was clipped by 2 bases and J by 0 bases, with 16 bases between them. The CDR3 is 17 amino acids. Germline V gene sequence: CDR1 MNHNS, CDR2 SASEGT. CDR3 loop: CASSEPPGASMNTEAFF. CDR3 DNA: TGTGCCAGCAGTGAACCCCCCGGGGCCTCCATGAACACTGAAGCTTTCTTT.

The chain joins TRBV3-1 to TRBJ2-7; 7 positions match TRBD1. V was pared by 1 base and J by 2 bases, with 2 bases of the junction left unmatched. Germline CDR1 reads LGHDT; CDR2 reads YNNKEL (reference sequence). The CDR3 runs 14 residues. CDR3 amino acids: CASSQGRGPYEQYF. The CDR3 DNA reads TGTGCCAGCAGCCAAGGTAGGGGGCCCTACGAGCAGTACTTC.

The chain combines TRBV25-1 with TRBJ2-7; the D gene is possibly TRBD2 (6 bases). The CDR3 totals 13 residues. Trimming stripped 5 bases from V and 7 bases from J, with 15 bases between. Germline assignment: CDR1 MGHDK and CDR2 SYGVNS. The chain's CDR3 is CASSLLGRPEQYF. The CDR3 DNA reads as TGTGCCAGCAGTCTACTGGGGAGGCCTGAGCAGTACTTC.

This clonotype was detected only once. The V call is TRBV19, the J call TRBJ1-2; a possible D gene is TRBD1 (5 bases). V was trimmed by 4 bases and J by 13 bases, leaving 13 bases between them. Germline-derived CDR1 and CDR2 are LNHDA and SQIVND (reference sequence). The CDR3 has 11 residues. Here the CDR3 DNA reads TGTGCCAGTAGTACGTCGGGACCTAGCACCTTC. Its translation: CASSTSGPSTF.

The sample holds many counts of this clonotype. V usage is TRBV20-1 and J usage is TRBJ2-7; unclear D gene. Germline values: CDR1 DFQATT, CDR2 SNEGSKA (reference sequence). V gave up 5 bases and J gave up 0 bases, with 14 bases separating them. The CDR3 loop spans 14 amino acids. CDR3 sequence (DNA): TGCAGTGCTCCGAAACCGACTCACTCCTACGAGCAGTACTTC. Protein product: CSAPKPTHSYEQYF.

V and J are TRBV6-1 and TRBJ1-5; D might be TRBD1 (6 bases). V dropped 6 bases and J dropped 5 bases, with 14 bases sitting between them. Germline V CDR1 and CDR2: MNHNS, SASEGT. The CDR3 consists of 14 residues. DNA for the CDR3: TGTGCCAGCAGGGAGTGGGACAACTATCAGCCCCAGCATTTT. It codes for CASREWDNYQPQHF.